Below are 28 T cell receptor beta chains sequenced from a single sample in a study of blood T cell repertoires in COVID-19. Clones were sequenced by immunoSEQ multiplex PCR, and TCRdb holds only the in-frame ones, with some missing. The sample lists around 300,000 clones, approximately 90% occurring once. Sequencing was done on a sample of PBMCs or T cells enriched from blood (not recorded which). The receptors originated from a woman aged 18-29 years who had recovered from COVID-19.

This CDR3 reads CASSPSIPISYEQYF. The CDR3 DNA reads TGTGCCAGCTCACCCTCGATCCCTATCTCCTACGAGCAGTACTTC. V and J are TRBV18 and TRBJ2-7; no clear D gene. The CDR3 sequence is 15 residues long. Germline loops: CDR1 KGHSH, CDR2 LQKENI. With 3 bases removed from V and 0 bases from J, the gap between germline ends came to 12 bases.

V gene TRBV5-1 combines with J gene TRBJ2-1; tentatively, D is TRBD1 (6 bases). Per germline, CDR1 SGHRS and CDR2 YFSETQ. V lost 6 bases to trimming and J lost 3 bases, with 16 bases between them. There are 15 residues in the CDR3. The CDR3 region is CASTPAGRGYNEQFF. CDR3 DNA: TGCGCCAGCACTCCGGCGGGCAGGGGCTACAATGAGCAGTTCTTC. The complete variable domain, with remaining parts taken from reference TRBV5-1 and TRBJ2-1, reads KAGVTQTPRYLIKTRGQQVTLSCSPISGHRSVSWYQQTPGQGLQFLFEYFSETQRNKGNFPGRFSGRQFSNSRSEMNVSTLELGDSALYLCASTPAGRGYNEQFFGPGTRLTVL.

This clone occurred once. The rearrangement joins TRBV4-2 to TRBJ1-4; maybe TRBD1 (5 bases). The CDR3 covers 15 residues. Germline lookup yields CDR1 LGHNA and CDR2 YNFKEQ. V shed 3 bases and J shed 5 bases, with 13 bases lying between them. CDR3: CASSQTDGQNEKLFF. CDR3 in DNA: TGTGCCAGCAGCCAGACGGATGGACAAAATGAAAAACTGTTTTTT.

The chain combines TRBV11-2 with TRBJ2-3; D unresolved. Germline V lookup: CDR1 SGHAT, CDR2 FQNNGV. Trimming left V 1 base short and J 6 bases short, with 8 bases between. This CDR3 has 13 amino acids. The DNA of the CDR3 is TGTGCCAGCAGCTTAGGAGTGCCGGATACGCAGTATTTT. The encoded protein is CASSLGVPDTQYF.

The CDR3 loop is CSATAGDTQYF. DNA for the CDR3: TGCAGTGCTACCGCGGGGGATACGCAGTATTTT. This chain uses TRBV20-1 with TRBJ2-3; tentatively, D is TRBD2 (6 bases). The germline V gene has CDR1 DFQATT and CDR2 SNEGSKA (reference sequence). V was clipped by 4 bases and J by 6 bases, with 8 bases between them. CDR3 length: 11 amino acids.

This chain links TRBV7-2 with TRBJ2-7; the D gene is possibly TRBD2 (7 bases). Trimming stripped 1 base from V and 1 base from J, with 11 bases between. This CDR3 comprises 15 residues. From germline, CDR1 is SGHTA and CDR2 FQGNSA. The chain's CDR3 is CASSLGGGRSYEQYF. CDR3 in DNA: TGTGCCAGCAGCTTAGGCGGGGGCCGATCCTACGAGCAGTACTTC.

The chain combines TRBV29-1 with TRBJ1-2; D is unresolved. This CDR3 has 11 amino acids. The V and J ends lost 6 bases and 6 bases respectively, with 11 bases between them. In germline, CDR1 is SQVTM, CDR2 ANQGSEA. CDR3 sequence: CSVEQGDGYTF. The CDR3, as DNA: TGCAGCGTAGAACAAGGAGATGGCTACACCTTC.

V gene TRBV3-1 (or the pseudogene TRBV3-2) combines with J gene TRBJ2-5, with 7 bases matching TRBD2. J gave up 1 base and V 1 base, and 6 bases lay outside the gene matches. CDR3 length equals 16 residues. CDR1 LGHDT and CDR2 YNNKEL come from the germline V gene (reference sequence). CDR3 DNA: TGTGCCAGCAGCCAAGTTGCTAGCGGAACCCAAGAGACCCAGTACTTC. Protein product: CASSQVASGTQETQYF.

This clone has just one count. One end of the junction varies from germline; a read error may be responsible. This sequence joins TRBV3-1 (or the pseudogene TRBV3-2) and TRBJ2-7, with 9 bases aligning to TRBD2. Germline V gives CDR1 LGHDT, CDR2 YNNKEL (reference sequence). The CDR3 is made up of 14 amino acids. CDR3: CASSQGTSIYEQYF. The CDR3 coding sequence is TGTGCCAGCAGTCAAGGGACTAGCATCTACGAGCAGTACTTC.

V and J are TRBV11-2 and TRBJ2-7, with D maybe TRBD1 (6 bases). V was trimmed by 0 bases and J by 6 bases, leaving 12 bases between them. CDR1 is SGHAT, CDR2 FQNNGV, per germline. The CDR3 has 14 amino acids. The CDR3 DNA reads as TGTGCCAGCAGCTTAGACCCCGGGACATCCGAGCAGTACTTC. This encodes CASSLDPGTSEQYF.

The chain has TRBV15 and TRBJ2-2, with D possibly matching TRBD2 (6 bases). There are 17 residues in the CDR3. Trimming left V 4 bases short and J 4 bases short, with 19 bases between. Germline CDR1 and CDR2: LNHNV and YYDKDF (reference sequence). For the CDR3, the DNA is TGTGCCACCAGCATCCCTCGGGTGGCGGGAATCACCGGGGAGCTGTTTTTT. It specifies CATSIPRVAGITGELFF.

The chain employs TRBV29-1 and TRBJ1-1, with 9 bases lining up with TRBD1. CDR1 and CDR2 from the germline V gene are SQVTM and ANQGSEA. The CDR3 contains 15 residues. V lost 4 bases, J lost 0 bases, and 6 bases stayed unmatched. The CDR3 DNA sequence: TGCAGCGTTGCCCCGGGACAGGGAATGAACACTGAAGCTTTCTTT. This gives the protein CSVAPGQGMNTEAFF.

This chain connects TRBV27 to TRBJ2-1; the match to TRBD1 covers 10 bases. Germline V gives CDR1 MNHEY, CDR2 SMNVEV (reference sequence). Germline trimming cut 2 bases from V and 10 bases from J; bases unmatched to any gene: 8. The CDR3 has 15 residues. The CDR3, as DNA: TGTGCCAGCAGTTTAGGGGACAGGGGTAGGGGGGAGCAGTTCTTC. Translated: CASSLGDRGRGEQFF.

J is TRBJ1-5 and V is TRBV19, with TRBD1 matching over 7 bases. CDR1 LNHDA and CDR2 SQIVND come from the germline V gene (reference sequence). V gave up 0 bases and J gave up 7 bases; unmatched junction bases: 9. The CDR3 has 16 residues. The CDR3 loop is CASSIDGDSTRQPQHF. CDR3 in DNA: TGTGCCAGTAGTATAGATGGGGACAGCACCCGACAGCCCCAGCATTTT.

This rearrangement joins TRBV6-6 to TRBJ1-4, with a tentative D call TRBD1 (6 bases). V lost 5 bases and J 4 bases, leaving 11 bases between the germline ends. CDR3 length equals 14 residues. Germline V lookup: CDR1 MNHNY, CDR2 SVGAGI (reference sequence). The CDR3 here is CASSKRQDNEKLFF. In nucleotides, the CDR3 is TGTGCCAGCAGTAAAAGACAGGATAATGAAAAACTGTTTTTT.

V gene TRBV19 combines with J gene TRBJ2-1; TRBD1 aligns across 9 bases. Germline trimming cut 7 bases from V and 7 bases from J; bases unmatched to any gene: 8. Germline CDR1 and CDR2: LNHDA and SQIVND (reference sequence). The CDR3 runs 14 residues. In DNA, the CDR3 is TGTGCCAGTATCTACGGACAGGGGAGTAATGAGCAGTTCTTC. Protein sequence: CASIYGQGSNEQFF.

The rearrangement joins TRBV27 to TRBJ2-1, with 8 bases lining up with TRBD2. Trimming cost V 1 base and J 5 bases; bases outside gene matches: 7. Germline CDR1 and CDR2: MNHEY and SMNVEV (reference sequence). The CDR3 extends over 16 amino acids. CDR3 amino acids: CASSLYGGGFNNEQFF. For the CDR3, the DNA is TGTGCCAGCAGTTTATATGGCGGGGGGTTCAACAATGAGCAGTTCTTC.

The V and J genes are TRBV7-2 and TRBJ2-6, with 7 nucleotides matching TRBD1. Germline assignment: CDR1 SGHTA and CDR2 FQGNSA. The CDR3 spans 15 residues. Losses at the gene ends were 5 bases for V and 18 bases for J; bases not matched to a gene: 19. CDR3: CASSHPIGQAQRPTF. The CDR3 nucleotides read TGTGCCAGCAGCCACCCAATCGGACAGGCCCAGAGGCCGACTTTC.

This clone was seen once. The rearrangement uses TRBV13 and TRBJ2-3, with D perhaps matching TRBD2 (7 bases). The CDR3 spans 16 residues. V lost 5 bases to trimming and J lost 4 bases, with 19 bases between them. Per germline, CDR1 PRHDT and CDR2 FYEKMQ (reference sequence). In DNA, the CDR3 is TGTGCCAGCAGCACCCGAAGGGGGAGGGTGGCAGATACGCAGTATTTT. It codes for CASSTRRGRVADTQYF.

The CDR3 nucleotides read TGTGCCAGCAGTCCGCGGGGGCGCCAGGAAAAACTGTTTTTT. This gives the protein CASSPRGRQEKLFF. V and J are TRBV28 and TRBJ1-4, with D possibly being TRBD1 (6 bases). Between the trimmed V and J ends, which lost 5 bases and 8 bases, there was a span of 15 bases. CDR3 length: 14 residues. Germline assignment: CDR1 MDHEN and CDR2 SYDVKM. Drawing the rest from reference TRBV28 and TRBJ1-4, the complete variable domain is DVKVTQSSRYLVKRTGEKVFLECVQDMDHENMFWYRQDPGLGLRLIYFSYDVKMKEKGDIPEGYSVSREKKERFSLILESASTNQTSMYLCASSPRGRQEKLFFGSGTQLSVL.

The chain combines TRBV14 with TRBJ1-5; D unclear. Trimming shortened V by 0 bases and J by 4 bases, and 7 bases separated the two germline ends. CDR3 length: 14 amino acids. The germline V gene has CDR1 SGHDN and CDR2 FVKESK. The CDR3 bases are TGTGCCAGCAGCCAAGACACAGAGAATCAGCCCCAGCATTTT. Translation: CASSQDTENQPQHF. The entire variable domain, with the rest obtained from reference TRBV14 and TRBJ1-5, is as follows: EAGVTQFPSHSVIEKGQTVTLRCDPISGHDNLYWYRRVMGKEIKFLLHFVKESKQDESGMPNNRFLAERTGGTYSTLKVQPAELEDSGVYFCASSQDTENQPQHFGDGTRLSIL.

The chain carries TRBV5-8 and TRBJ2-5; a weak D match, TRBD1 (5 bases). In germline, CDR1 is SGHTS, CDR2 YDEGEE. There are 14 residues in the CDR3. Between the trimmed V and J ends, which lost 1 base and 3 bases, there was a span of 10 bases. The DNA of the CDR3 is TGTGCCAGCAGCTTGAGCTGGACAAAAGAGACCCAGTACTTC. Translating gives CASSLSWTKETQYF.

This clone appeared once. The chain couples TRBV6-1 to TRBJ1-1; possible D gene TRBD1, 5 bases. The CDR3 covers 15 residues. The V and J ends lost 3 bases and 0 bases respectively, with 11 bases between them. The germline gives CDR1 MNHNS, CDR2 SASEGT. CDR3 sequence reads: CASSDRELMNTEAFF. CDR3 nucleotides: TGTGCCAGCAGTGACAGGGAACTAATGAACACTGAAGCTTTCTTT.

V and J are TRBV6-5 and TRBJ1-2; D is possibly TRBD1 (6 bases). The CDR3 is made up of 13 amino acids. V was cut by 5 bases and J by 2 bases, with 9 bases left in between. Germline CDR1 MNHEY, CDR2 SVGAGI. CDR3 bases: TGTGCCAGCAGTCGGGACAAAAACTATGGCTACACCTTC. Amino acids: CASSRDKNYGYTF.

The V call is TRBV6-5, the J call TRBJ1-5; the D is unclear. Looked up from germline, CDR1 is MNHEY and CDR2 is SVGAGI. This CDR3 is built from 14 residues. V was trimmed by 6 bases and J by 3 bases, leaving 12 bases between them. As DNA, the CDR3 is TGTGCCAGCAGAAGAGGGTGGGACAATCAGCCCCAGCATTTT. This gives the protein CASRRGWDNQPQHF.

This clone appeared a few times. V and J are TRBV2 and TRBJ1-2, with 9 bases lining up with TRBD1. This CDR3 comprises 15 residues. Germline CDR1 and CDR2: SNHLY and FYNNEI. V shed 4 bases and J 5 bases; nucleotides not matched to a gene: 8. CDR3: CASSVTGGGLYGYTF. Here the CDR3 DNA reads TGTGCCAGCAGTGTTACAGGGGGCGGGTTGTATGGCTACACCTTC.

The V and J genes are TRBV20-1 and TRBJ2-4; perhaps TRBD2 as D (6 bases). This CDR3 is 14 amino acids long. V lost 3 bases, J lost 0 bases, and 9 bases lay in between. Germline V gene sequence: CDR1 DFQATT, CDR2 SNEGSKA (reference sequence). This CDR3 reads CSASGEVAKNIQYF. For the CDR3, the DNA is TGCAGTGCTAGTGGGGAGGTAGCCAAAAACATTCAGTACTTC.

V is TRBV14 and J is TRBJ1-2; D is unclear. Germline V gene data show CDR1 as SGHDN and CDR2 as FVKESK. This CDR3 contains 12 residues. V was pared by 4 bases and J by 4 bases, with 7 bases between. CDR3 sequence: CASSPSGYGYTF. CDR3 DNA: TGTGCCAGCAGCCCATCCGGCTATGGCTACACCTTC.